The 10 T cell receptor beta chains listed next were all sequenced from one sample in a study of regulatory T cells in long-lasting Graves disease. Time point noted: persistent/refractory GD, antithyroid drugs over 5 years with positive TRAb. RNA from PBMCs was the source of the TCR library. TCR beta libraries were built with iRepertoire HTBI primers and Arm-PCR of CDR3 regions. From the multiplex PCR reads, TCRdb called clonotypes with MiXCR, one entry per CDR3 protein. The table includes 250,000 to 300,000 distinct CDR3 sequences, 20% to 25% detected once. This material consisted of peripheral blood mononuclear cells (PBMCs), taken when the disease was refractory, from a patient treated with antithyroid drugs. Every receptor here comes from a female donor with Graves disease.

Regarding this clonotype: Possible read error: a much larger clone is one base away. This sequence joins TRBV6-2 or TRBV6-3 and TRBJ1-1, with TRBD1 as a possible D gene (6 bases). Germline V gives CDR1 MNHEY, CDR2 SVGEGT. This CDR3 comprises 15 residues. In nucleotides, the CDR3 is TGTGCCAGCGGAGGGGCCGGGACACAGAACGCTGAAGCTTTCTTT. Protein: CASGGAGTQNAEAFF.

This clonotype was observed once. Likely a read error: the CDR3 ends without its conserved phenylalanine or tryptophan. The V and J genes are TRBV24-1 and TRBJ2-7, with D possibly being TRBD1 (5 bases). The CDR3 extends over 12 amino acids. Germline V lookup: CDR1 KGHDR, CDR2 SFDVKD. V lost 4 bases, J lost 5 bases, and 8 bases lay in between. The CDR3 DNA is TGTGCCACCAGTGACCCAGGGAACGAGCAGTACCTC. Protein product: CATSDPGNEQYL.

The rearrangement uses TRBV19 and TRBJ1-1; no definite D call. Per the germline V gene, CDR1 is LNHDA and CDR2 is SQIVND (reference sequence). This CDR3 is 11 amino acids long. V shed 8 bases and J shed 4 bases, with 8 bases lying between them. The CDR3 sequence is CASLVGTEAFF. CDR3 nucleotide sequence: TGTGCCAGTCTCGTTGGCACTGAAGCTTTCTTT.

This clonotype was picked up a small number of times. V is TRBV7-9 and J is TRBJ1-1; a possible D gene is TRBD1 (5 bases). CDR3 length: 14 amino acids. Germline V gene data show CDR1 as SEHNR and CDR2 as FQNEAQ (reference sequence). V dropped 6 bases and J dropped 5 bases, with 16 bases sitting between them. The CDR3 loop is CASSSLLGGTEAFF. The CDR3 bases are TGTGCCAGCAGTTCCCTCTTGGGGGGTACTGAAGCTTTCTTT.

This clonotype was recorded a few times. This may be a read error: a much more frequent sequence differs by one nucleotide. The CDR3 protein is CASRPPSSYKQYF. DNA for the CDR3: TGTGCCAGCAGGCCCCCGAGCTCCTACAAGCAGTACTTC. This sequence joins TRBV6-1 and TRBJ2-7; D unclear. Per the germline V gene, CDR1 is MNHNS and CDR2 is SASEGT. CDR3 length: 13 amino acids.

The chain is built from TRBV7-3 and TRBJ2-5, with D perhaps matching TRBD2 (5 bases). The CDR3 covers 14 residues. Per germline, CDR1 SGHTA and CDR2 FQGTGA. Trimming stripped 2 bases from V and 7 bases from J, with 14 bases between. This chain's CDR3 is CASSLVPREGTQYF. The CDR3 bases are TGTGCCAGCAGCTTAGTCCCCCGGGAAGGGACCCAGTACTTC.

This clonotype was found many times. The gene calls are TRBV2 and TRBJ2-2; D is unresolved. Germline loops: CDR1 SNHLY, CDR2 FYNNEI. V lost 6 bases to trimming and J lost 3 bases, with 8 bases between them. CDR3 length equals 13 residues. The CDR3 DNA reads as TGTGCCAGCAGCCCACCGCACACCGGGGAGCTGTTTTTT. This encodes CASSPPHTGELFF.

This clonotype occurred many times. This rearrangement joins TRBV29-1 to TRBJ1-2, with 7 bases matching TRBD1. The trim removed 7 bases at V and 4 bases at J, leaving 6 bases unmatched. CDR1 and CDR2 (germline): SQVTM, ANQGSEA. The CDR3 consists of 12 residues. CDR3 in DNA: TGCAGCGCGGGGACAGACCTCTATGGCTACACCTTC. Its translation is CSAGTDLYGYTF.

The chain joins TRBV10-3 to TRBJ1-2, with TRBD1 as a possible D gene (6 bases). V was pared by 0 bases and J by 2 bases, with 7 bases between. Germline loops: CDR1 ENHRY, CDR2 SYGVKD. The CDR3 runs 14 residues. The CDR3 loop is CAISESRGNYGYTF. The CDR3, as DNA: TGTGCCATCAGTGAGTCGAGGGGGAACTATGGCTACACCTTC.

This chain connects TRBV20-1 to TRBJ1-3; the D gene is possibly TRBD1 (6 bases). CDR3 size: 13 residues. CDR1 and CDR2 from the germline V gene are DFQATT and SNEGSKA (reference sequence). Trimming stripped 6 bases from V and 4 bases from J, with 13 bases between. The CDR3: CSAATGTGNTIYF. The CDR3 DNA reads TGCAGTGCGGCCACAGGGACCGGAAACACCATATATTTT.